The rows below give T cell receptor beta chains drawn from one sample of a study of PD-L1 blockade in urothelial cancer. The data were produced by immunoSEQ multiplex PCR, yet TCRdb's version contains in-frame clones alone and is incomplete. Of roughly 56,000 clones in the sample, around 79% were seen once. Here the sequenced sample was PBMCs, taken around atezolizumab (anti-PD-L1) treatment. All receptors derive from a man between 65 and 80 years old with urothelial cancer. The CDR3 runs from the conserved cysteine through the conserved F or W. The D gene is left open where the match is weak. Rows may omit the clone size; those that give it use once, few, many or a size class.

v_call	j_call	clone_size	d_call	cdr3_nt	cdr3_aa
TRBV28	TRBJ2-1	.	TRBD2	TGTGCCAGCAGTCCCTGGGGAGGGGAGTTTTACAATGAGCAGTTCTTC	CASSPWGGEFYNEQFF
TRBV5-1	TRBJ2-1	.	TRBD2	TGCGCCAGCAGCTTGGGGACTAGCGGTCCCCTCCTCGAGAATGAGCAGTTCTTC	CASSLGTSGPLLENEQFF
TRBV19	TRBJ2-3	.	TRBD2	TGTGCCAGTAGTCTACCACCTAGCGGTAACACAGATACGCAGTATTTT	CASSLPPSGNTDTQYF
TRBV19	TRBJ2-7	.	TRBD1	TGTGCCAGTAGTATAGGACAGGGGGCATTGTACGAGCAGTACTTC	CASSIGQGALYEQYF
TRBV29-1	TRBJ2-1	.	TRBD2	TGCAGCGTCAAGGGACTAGCGGCCTACAATGAGCAGTTCTTC	CSVKGLAAYNEQFF
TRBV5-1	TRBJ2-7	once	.	TGCGCCAGCAGCTTGGTGGCGGGACAGACCTACGAGCAGTACTTC	CASSLVAGQTYEQYF
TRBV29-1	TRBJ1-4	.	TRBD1	TGCAGCGTGGGACAGCCTAATGAAAAACTGTTTTTT	CSVGQPNEKLFF
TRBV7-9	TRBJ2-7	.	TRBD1	TGTGCCAGCAGTTGGGGACAGTCCTCCTACGAGCAGTACTTC	CASSWGQSSYEQYF
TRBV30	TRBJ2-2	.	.	TGTGCCTGGAGTCAAGGGGCGACGAACACCGGGGAGCTGTTTTTT	CAWSQGATNTGELFF
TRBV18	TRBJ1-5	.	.	TGTGCCAGCTCACCCCGGGGGAGTAGCAATCAGCCCCAGCATTTT	CASSPRGSSNQPQHF
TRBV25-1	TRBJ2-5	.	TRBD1	TGTGCCAGCAGTGCTCGACAGGGGGCTTGGGAGACCCAGTACTTC	CASSARQGAWETQYF
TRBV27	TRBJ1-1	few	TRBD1	TGTGCCAGCAGGGGGACAGCGAACACTGAAGCTTTCTTT	CASRGTANTEAFF
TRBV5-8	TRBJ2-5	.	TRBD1	TGTGCCAGCAACCAACAGGGGGCCAGGGAGACCCAGTACTTC	CASNQQGARETQYF
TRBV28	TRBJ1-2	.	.	TGTGCCAGCAGTTGGACTGATCGTGGCTACACCTTC	CASSWTDRGYTF
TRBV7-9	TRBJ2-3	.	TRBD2	TGTGCCAGCAGCTATTCTACTAGCGGGGGTGCAACAGATACGCAGTATTTT	CASSYSTSGGATDTQYF
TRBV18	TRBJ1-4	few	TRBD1	TGTGCCAGCTCACCACGAAGACAGGGGCGCGAAAAACTGTTTTTT	CASSPRRQGREKLFF
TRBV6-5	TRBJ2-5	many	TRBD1	TGTGCCAGCAACAGGGGAGAGACCCAGTACTTC	CASNRGETQYF
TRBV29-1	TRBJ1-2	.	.	TGCAGCGTTGATGCGGTACGGGGAAACTATGGCTACACCTTC	CSVDAVRGNYGYTF
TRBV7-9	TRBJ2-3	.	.	TGTGCCAGCAGGCCAACTAGTAATCCCACAGATACGCAGTATTTT	CASRPTSNPTDTQYF
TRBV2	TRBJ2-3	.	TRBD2	TGTGCCAGCAGCCTAGCGGGGGGAACCACAGATACGCAGTATTTT	CASSLAGGTTDTQYF
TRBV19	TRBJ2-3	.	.	TGTGCCAGTAGGCCTTCCTCTGGGGGAGGCGCAGATACGCAGTATTTT	CASRPSSGGGADTQYF
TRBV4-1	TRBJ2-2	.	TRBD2	TGCGCCAGCATCCCCCTAGCGGACTCTTACACCGGGGAGCTGTTTTTT	CASIPLADSYTGELFF
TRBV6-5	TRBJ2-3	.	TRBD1	TGTGCCAGCAGCCGGACAGGGGATACGCAGTATTTT	CASSRTGDTQYF
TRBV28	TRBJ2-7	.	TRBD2	TGTGCCAGCAGTTCCCCCCACAGAGCGGGAGGGTGCGAGCAGTACTTC	CASSSPHRAGGCEQYF